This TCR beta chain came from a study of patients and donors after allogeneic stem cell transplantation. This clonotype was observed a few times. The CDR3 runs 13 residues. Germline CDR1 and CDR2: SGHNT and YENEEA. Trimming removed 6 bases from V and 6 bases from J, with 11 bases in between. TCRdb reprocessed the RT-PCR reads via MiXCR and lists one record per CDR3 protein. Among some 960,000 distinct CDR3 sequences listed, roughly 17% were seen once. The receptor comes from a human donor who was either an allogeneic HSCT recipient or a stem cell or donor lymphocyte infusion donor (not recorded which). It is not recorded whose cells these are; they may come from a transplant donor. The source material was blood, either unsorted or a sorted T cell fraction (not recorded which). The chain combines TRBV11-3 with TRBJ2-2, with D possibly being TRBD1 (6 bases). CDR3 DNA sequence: TGTGCCAGCAGTTCAGGGGTGTCCGGGGAGCTGTTTTTT. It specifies CASSSGVSGELFF.